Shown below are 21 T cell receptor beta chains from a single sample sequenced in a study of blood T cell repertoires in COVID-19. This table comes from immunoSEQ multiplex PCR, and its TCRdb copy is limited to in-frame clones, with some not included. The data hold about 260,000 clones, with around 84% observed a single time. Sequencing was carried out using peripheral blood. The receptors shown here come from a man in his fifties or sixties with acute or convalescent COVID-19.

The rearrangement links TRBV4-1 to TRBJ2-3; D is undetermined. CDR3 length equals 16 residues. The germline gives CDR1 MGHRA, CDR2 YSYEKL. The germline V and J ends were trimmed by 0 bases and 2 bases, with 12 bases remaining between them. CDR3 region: CASSQDKERLTDTQYF. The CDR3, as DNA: TGCGCCAGCAGCCAAGATAAAGAAAGACTCACAGATACGCAGTATTTT.

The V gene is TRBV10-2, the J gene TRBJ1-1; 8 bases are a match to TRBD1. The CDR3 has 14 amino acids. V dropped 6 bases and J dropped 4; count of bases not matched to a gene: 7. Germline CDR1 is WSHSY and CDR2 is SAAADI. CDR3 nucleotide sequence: TGCGCCAGCAGCAACCAGGGGGCCGGCACTGAAGCTTTCTTT. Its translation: CASSNQGAGTEAFF.

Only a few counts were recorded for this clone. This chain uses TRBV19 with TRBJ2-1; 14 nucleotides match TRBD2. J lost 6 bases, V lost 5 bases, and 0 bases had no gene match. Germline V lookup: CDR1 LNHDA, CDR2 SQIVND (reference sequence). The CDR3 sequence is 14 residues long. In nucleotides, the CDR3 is TGTGCCAGTAGTGGACTAGCGGGAGGCAATGAGCAGTTCTTC. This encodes CASSGLAGGNEQFF.

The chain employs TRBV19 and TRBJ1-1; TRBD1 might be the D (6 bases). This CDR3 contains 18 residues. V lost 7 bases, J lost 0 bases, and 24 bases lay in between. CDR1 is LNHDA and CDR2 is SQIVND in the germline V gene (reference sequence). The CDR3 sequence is CASNANFRGRDMNTEAFF. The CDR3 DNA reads TGTGCCAGTAACGCCAATTTTCGGGGGAGGGACATGAACACTGAAGCTTTCTTT.

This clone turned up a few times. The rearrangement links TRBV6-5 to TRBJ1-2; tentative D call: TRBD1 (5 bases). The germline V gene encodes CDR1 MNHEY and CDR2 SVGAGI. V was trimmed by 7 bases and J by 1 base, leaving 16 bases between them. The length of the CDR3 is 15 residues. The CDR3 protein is CASNHYGGGNYGYTF. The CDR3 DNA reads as TGTGCCAGCAACCACTACGGGGGGGGTAACTATGGCTACACCTTC.

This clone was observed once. The DNA for the CDR3 is TGTGCCAGCACCGTGGGGGGGATCTACGAGCAGTACTTC. It encodes CASTVGGIYEQYF. The chain is built from TRBV28 and TRBJ2-7, with 7 bases matching TRBD2. Trimming removed 7 bases from V and 3 bases from J; junction bases left unmatched: 6. The CDR3 sequence is 13 residues long. Germline CDR1 MDHEN, CDR2 SYDVKM.

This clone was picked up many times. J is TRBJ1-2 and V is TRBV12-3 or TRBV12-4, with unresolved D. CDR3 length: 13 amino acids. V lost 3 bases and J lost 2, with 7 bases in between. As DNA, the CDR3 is TGTGCCAGCAGTTTGAGGGCCAACTATGGCTACACCTTC. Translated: CASSLRANYGYTF.

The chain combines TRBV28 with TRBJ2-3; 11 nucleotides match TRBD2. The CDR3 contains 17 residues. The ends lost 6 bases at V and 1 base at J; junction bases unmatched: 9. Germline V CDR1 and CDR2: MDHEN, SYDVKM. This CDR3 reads CASRPPGLAAGTDTQYF. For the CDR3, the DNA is TGTGCCAGCAGGCCCCCGGGACTAGCGGCGGGCACAGATACGCAGTATTTT.

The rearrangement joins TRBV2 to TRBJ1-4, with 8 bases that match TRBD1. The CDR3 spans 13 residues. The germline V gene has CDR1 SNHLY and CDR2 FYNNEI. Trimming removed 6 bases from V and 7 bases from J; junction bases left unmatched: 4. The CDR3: CASSSGGIEKLFF. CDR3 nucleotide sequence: TGTGCCAGCAGCTCAGGGGGCATTGAAAAACTGTTTTTT.

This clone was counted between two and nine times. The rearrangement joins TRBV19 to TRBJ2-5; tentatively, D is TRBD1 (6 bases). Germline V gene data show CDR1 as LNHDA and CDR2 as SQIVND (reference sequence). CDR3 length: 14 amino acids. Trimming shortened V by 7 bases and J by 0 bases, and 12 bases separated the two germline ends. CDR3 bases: TGTGCCAGTAAGAAAGACAGGCACCAAGAGACCCAGTACTTC. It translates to CASKKDRHQETQYF.

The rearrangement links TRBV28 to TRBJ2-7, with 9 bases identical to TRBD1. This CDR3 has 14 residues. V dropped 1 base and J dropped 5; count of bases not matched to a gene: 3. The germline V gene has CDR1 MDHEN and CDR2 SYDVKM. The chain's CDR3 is CASSLLGQGHEQYF. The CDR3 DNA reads TGTGCCAGCAGTTTATTGGGACAGGGCCACGAGCAGTACTTC.

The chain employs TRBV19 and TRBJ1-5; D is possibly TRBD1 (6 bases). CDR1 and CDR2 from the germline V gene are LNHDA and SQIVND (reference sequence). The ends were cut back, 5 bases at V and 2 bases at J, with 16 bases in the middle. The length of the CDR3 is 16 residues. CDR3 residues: CASSPRGGARNQPQHF. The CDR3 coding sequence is TGTGCCAGTAGTCCGAGGGGGGGGGCTCGCAATCAGCCCCAGCATTTT.

The CDR3 DNA sequence: TGTGCCAGCAGCTTAGGGGACAGGGGGCGTCGTGGCAATCAGCCCCAGCATTTT. Its protein product is CASSLGDRGRRGNQPQHF. The chain couples TRBV7-8 to TRBJ1-5; 12 nucleotides agree with TRBD1. The CDR3 has 18 amino acids. J gave up 2 bases and V 1 base, and 6 bases lay outside the gene matches. Germline CDR1 and CDR2: SGHVS and FQNEAQ.

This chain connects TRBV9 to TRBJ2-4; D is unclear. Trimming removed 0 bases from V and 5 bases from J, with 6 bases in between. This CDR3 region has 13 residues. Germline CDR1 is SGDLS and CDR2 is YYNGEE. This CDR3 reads CASSVESENIQYF. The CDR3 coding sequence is TGTGCCAGCAGCGTAGAGAGTGAAAACATTCAGTACTTC.

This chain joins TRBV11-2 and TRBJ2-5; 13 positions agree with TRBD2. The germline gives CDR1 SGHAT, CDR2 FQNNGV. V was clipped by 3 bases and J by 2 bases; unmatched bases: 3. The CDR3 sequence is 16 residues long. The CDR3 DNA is TGTGCCAGCAGCTTTCTACTAGCGGGAGGGCAAGAGACCCAGTACTTC. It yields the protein CASSFLLAGGQETQYF.

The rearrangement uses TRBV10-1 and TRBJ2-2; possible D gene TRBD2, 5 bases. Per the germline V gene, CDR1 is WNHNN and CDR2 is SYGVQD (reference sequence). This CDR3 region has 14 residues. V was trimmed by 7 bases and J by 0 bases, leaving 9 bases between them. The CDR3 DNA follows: TGCGCCAGCATGAGGGTAACGAACACCGGGGAGCTGTTTTTT. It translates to CASMRVTNTGELFF.

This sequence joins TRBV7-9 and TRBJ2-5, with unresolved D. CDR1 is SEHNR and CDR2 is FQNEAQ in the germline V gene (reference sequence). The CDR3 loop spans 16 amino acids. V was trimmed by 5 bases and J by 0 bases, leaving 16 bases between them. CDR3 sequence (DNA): TGTGCCAGCAGCCCTTCCTTTTCACAGCACCAAGAGACCCAGTACTTC. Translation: CASSPSFSQHQETQYF.

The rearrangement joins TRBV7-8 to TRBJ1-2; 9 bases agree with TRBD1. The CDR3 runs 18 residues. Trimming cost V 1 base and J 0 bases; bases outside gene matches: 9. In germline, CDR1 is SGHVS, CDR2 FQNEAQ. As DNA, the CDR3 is TGTGCCAGCAGCTTAGTGGACAGGGGCCTCACCACTAACTATGGCTACACCTTC. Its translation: CASSLVDRGLTTNYGYTF.

CDR3 sequence reads: CASSLETSGFQALKTQYF. The CDR3, as DNA: TGTGCCAGCAGCTTAGAAACTAGCGGGTTCCAGGCCCTCAAGACCCAGTACTTC. The chain recombines TRBV11-2 with TRBJ2-5; 9 nucleotides match TRBD2. Germline trimming cut 0 bases from V and 6 bases from J; bases unmatched to any gene: 14. This CDR3 is built from 18 residues. Germline CDR1 reads SGHAT; CDR2 reads FQNNGV. Full variable domain (outside the CDR3, taken from reference TRBV11-2 and TRBJ2-5): EAGVAQSPRYKIIEKRQSVAFWCNPISGHATLYWYQQILGQGPKLLIQFQNNGVVDDSQLPKDRFSAERLKGVDSTLKIQPAKLEDSAVYLCASSLETSGFQALKTQYFGPGTRLLVL.

This chain's CDR3 is CASSPLRGGQDTQYF. DNA of the CDR3: TGTGCCAGCTCACCACTCCGGGGGGGCCAAGATACGCAGTATTTT. The V gene is TRBV18, the J gene TRBJ2-3, with 8 positions matching TRBD2. With 1 base clipped from V and 5 bases from J, the junction kept 5 bases outside the gene matches. The CDR3 totals 15 residues. The germline V gene encodes CDR1 KGHSH and CDR2 LQKENI. Complete variable domain (other parts from reference TRBV18 and TRBJ2-3): NAGVMQNPRHLVRRRGQEARLRCSPMKGHSHVYWYRQLPEEGLKFMVYLQKENIIDESGMPKERFSAEFPKEGPSILRIQQVVRGDSAAYFCASSPLRGGQDTQYFGPGTRLTVL.

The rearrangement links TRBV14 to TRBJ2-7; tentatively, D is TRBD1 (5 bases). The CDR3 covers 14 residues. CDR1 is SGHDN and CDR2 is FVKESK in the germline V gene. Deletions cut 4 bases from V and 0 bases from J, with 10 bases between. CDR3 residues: CASSPRQSSYEQYF. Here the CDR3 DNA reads TGTGCCAGCAGCCCCCGACAGAGCTCCTACGAGCAGTACTTC.